This TCR beta chain was identified in a study of cytomegalovirus exposure and HLA in healthy donors. Study outcomes and limitations: Earlier analysis looked at TCR beta V segments, and most were productive about 90% or about 30% of the time. Presence/absence results assume similar sequencing depth per donor, which may not hold. In a later analysis, TCR beta V- and J-gene trimming showed a link to a missense DCLRE1C variant.

About this clone: Antigen unknown.

The PCR used 60 Vbeta and 13 Jbeta primers. Profiling relied on immunoSEQ multiplex PCR, and the TCRdb table lists in-frame clones only, not all of them. The sample lists 15,000 to 20,000 clones, 75% occurring once. The CDR3 length is 13 residues. In germline, CDR1 is SNHLY, CDR2 FYNNEI. Trimming left V 7 bases short and J 1 base short, with 11 bases between. Sequences were obtained from PBMCs. This clonotype was sampled from a man in his late teens or twenties in good health and CMV-seronegative. The chain couples TRBV2 to TRBJ2-7, with a tentative D call TRBD2 (5 bases). In DNA, the CDR3 is TGTGCCAGCATGGTAGCGAATTCCTACGAGCAGTACTTC. Protein: CASMVANSYEQYF.